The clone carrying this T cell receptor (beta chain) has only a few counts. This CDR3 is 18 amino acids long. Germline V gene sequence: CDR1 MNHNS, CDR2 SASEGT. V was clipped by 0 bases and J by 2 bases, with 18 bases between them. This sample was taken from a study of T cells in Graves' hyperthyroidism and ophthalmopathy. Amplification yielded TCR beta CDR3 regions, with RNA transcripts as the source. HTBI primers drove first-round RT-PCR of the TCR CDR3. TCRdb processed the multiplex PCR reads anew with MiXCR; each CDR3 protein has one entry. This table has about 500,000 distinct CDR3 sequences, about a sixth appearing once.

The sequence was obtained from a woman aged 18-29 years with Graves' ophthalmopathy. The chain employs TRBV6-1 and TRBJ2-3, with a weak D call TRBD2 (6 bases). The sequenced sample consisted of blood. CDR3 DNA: TGTGCCAGCAGTGAAGCCGACGGGGCTGGGGGGACCACAGATACGCAGTATTTT. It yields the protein CASSEADGAGGTTDTQYF.